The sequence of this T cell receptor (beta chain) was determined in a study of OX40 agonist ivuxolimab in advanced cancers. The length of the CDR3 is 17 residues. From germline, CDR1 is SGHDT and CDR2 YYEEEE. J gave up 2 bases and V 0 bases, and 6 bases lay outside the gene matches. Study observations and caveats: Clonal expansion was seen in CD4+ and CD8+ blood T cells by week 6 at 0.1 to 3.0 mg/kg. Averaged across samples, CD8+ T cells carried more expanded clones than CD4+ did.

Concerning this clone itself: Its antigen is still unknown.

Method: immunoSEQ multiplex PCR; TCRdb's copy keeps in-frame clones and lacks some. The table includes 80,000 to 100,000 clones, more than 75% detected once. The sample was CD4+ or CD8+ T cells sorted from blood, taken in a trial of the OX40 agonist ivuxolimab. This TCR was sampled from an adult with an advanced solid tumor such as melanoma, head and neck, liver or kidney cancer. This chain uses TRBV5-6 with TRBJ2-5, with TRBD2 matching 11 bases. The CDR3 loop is CASSLDLAGGRQETQYF. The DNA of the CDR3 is TGTGCCAGCAGCTTGGACCTAGCGGGAGGAAGGCAAGAGACCCAGTACTTC. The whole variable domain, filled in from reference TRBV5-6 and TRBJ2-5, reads DAGVTQSPTHLIKTRGQQVTLRCSPKSGHDTVSWYQQALGQGPQFIFQYYEEEERQRGNFPDRFSGHQFPNYSSELNVNALLLGDSALYLCASSLDLAGGRQETQYFGPGTRLLVL.